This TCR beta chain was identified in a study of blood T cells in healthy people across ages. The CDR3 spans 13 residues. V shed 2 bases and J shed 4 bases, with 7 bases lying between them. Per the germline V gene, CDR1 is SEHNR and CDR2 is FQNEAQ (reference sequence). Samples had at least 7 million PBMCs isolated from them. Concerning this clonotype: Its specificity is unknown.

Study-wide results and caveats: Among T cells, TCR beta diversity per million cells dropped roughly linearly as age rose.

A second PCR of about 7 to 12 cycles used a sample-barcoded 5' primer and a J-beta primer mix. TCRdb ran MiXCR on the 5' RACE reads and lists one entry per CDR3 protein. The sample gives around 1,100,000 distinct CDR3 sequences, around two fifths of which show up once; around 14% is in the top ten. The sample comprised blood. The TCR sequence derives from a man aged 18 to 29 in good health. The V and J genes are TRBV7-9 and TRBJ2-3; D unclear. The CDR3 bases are TGTGCCAGCAGCTTATCCGCAGCAGATACGCAGTATTTT. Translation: CASSLSAADTQYF.